This T cell receptor beta chain was profiled in a study of T cells after yellow fever vaccination. Across the study: Preparation of fractions with low cell numbers was performed using SMART-Seq v4 Ultra Low Input. Findings of the study overall: Few clonotypes appeared in both CD4 and CD8 compartments. Primary-vaccination clones mostly resurfaced post-booster (nearly 97% CD4, about 87% CD8). Abundant clonotypes (contaminants from the bulk population) could be present in FACS-sorted repertoires.

TCRdb analysed the 5' RACE reads with MiXCR anew, one entry per CDR3 protein. The sample lists 500,000 to 650,000 distinct CDR3 sequences; roughly an eighth were seen once. The table lists this clonotype with a few counts. Its cognate antigen is unknown. V shed 7 bases and J shed 7 bases, with 10 bases lying between them. The germline V gene encodes CDR1 MDHEN and CDR2 SYDVKM. The CDR3 runs to 11 residues. Sequences were derived from PBMCs, sampled on the day of the yellow fever booster vaccination. This TCR derives from a man between 25 and 39 years old who received the YFV17D yellow fever vaccine. The V and J genes are TRBV28 and TRBJ2-5; D call uncertain. The CDR3: CASTNEGTQYF. The CDR3 nucleotides read TGTGCCAGCACCAACGAAGGGACCCAGTACTTC.